The rows below give T cell receptor beta chains drawn from one sample of a study of early T cells in non-severe SARS-CoV-2 infection. TCRdb independently ran MiXCR on the 5' RACE reads; one entry per CDR3 protein. Of some 57,000 distinct CDR3 sequences in the sample, 4.5% to 7% are singletons; the top ten hold under 8%. Sequencing was done on a sample of whole blood. All receptors derive from an adult who was a healthcare worker with PCR-confirmed SARS-CoV-2 infection or an uninfected control (not recorded which). Both conserved end residues are part of each CDR3. A D gene is named only where the DNA matches it firmly. Clone size is given for some rows only: seen once, a few or many times, or a class if the clone is expanded.

TRBV5-1	NA	TRBJ1-4	NA	TGCGCCAGCAGCTTGCAAAGCCTTAATGAAAAACTGTTTTTT	CASSLQSLNEKLFF
TRBV12-3/TRBV12-4	NA	TRBJ2-7	many	TGTGCCAGCAGCTTCGGCTACGAGCAGTACTTC	CASSFGYEQYF
TRBV5-1	NA	TRBJ1-1	NA	TGCGCCAGCAGCTTGGCCCCCCCTCGCACCCGATCGAACACTGAAGCTTTCTTT	CASSLAPPRTRSNTEAFF
TRBV18	TRBD2	TRBJ2-1	many	TGTGCCAGCTCACCGCGGGAGTGGGTGTTCAATGAGCAGTTCTTC	CASSPREWVFNEQFF
TRBV29-1	NA	TRBJ2-7	many	TGCAGCGTTGAAAGCAGGGACCACGAGCAGTACTTC	CSVESRDHEQYF
TRBV6-6	NA	TRBJ2-7	many	TGTGCCAGCAGTCGGAGGATGGGGGGGGCCCCCTACGAGCAGTACTTC	CASSRRMGGAPYEQYF
TRBV20-1	TRBD2	TRBJ2-1	NA	TGCAGTGCACGGACCCCGGGACTAGCGGCCTACAATGAGCAGTTCTTC	CSARTPGLAAYNEQFF
TRBV19	NA	TRBJ2-3	many	TGTGCCAGTAGTATAGGGACTCCCGGACGAGATACGCAGTATTTT	CASSIGTPGRDTQYF
TRBV12-3/TRBV12-4	NA	TRBJ2-7	few	TGTGCCAGCAGTTTTGGCCCCCTAAGCTCCCTGTGGGCCTACGAGCAGTACTTC	CASSFGPLSSLWAYEQYF
TRBV7-6	NA	TRBJ2-7	NA	TGTGCCAGCAGCTCGCTTGTGTCGGCGGAGCCTACCTCCTACGAGCAGTACTTC	CASSSLVSAEPTSYEQYF
TRBV7-9	TRBD2	TRBJ2-5	NA	TGTGCCAGCAGCCCCCGAGGGGGACTAGGAGAGACCCAGTACTTC	CASSPRGGLGETQYF
TRBV7-2	TRBD2	TRBJ2-7	few	TGTGCCAGCAGCTCCATCCCAGCGGGGGGCTTCTCCTACGAGCAGTACTTC	CASSSIPAGGFSYEQYF
TRBV29-1	NA	TRBJ2-2	many	TGCAGCGTAGCGGACAGGGCCGGGGGGACCGGGGAGCTGTTTTTT	CSVADRAGGTGELFF
TRBV30	TRBD1	TRBJ1-6	many	TGTGCCGGGATCAGGGGGCAGGGGAATTCACCCCTCCACTTT	CAGIRGQGNSPLHF
TRBV9	TRBD1	TRBJ1-6	many	TGTGCCAGCAGCAAGGACAGGCACTCACCCCTCCACTTT	CASSKDRHSPLHF
TRBV27	TRBD2	TRBJ2-1	many	TGTGCCAGCAGTTTGGGAGCGGGAGCCTACAATGAGCAGTTCTTC	CASSLGAGAYNEQFF
TRBV12-3/TRBV12-4	TRBD1	TRBJ1-2	many	TGTGCCAGCAGTTTGGACAGGTTTACTGGCTACACCTTC	CASSLDRFTGYTF
TRBV4-3	TRBD1	TRBJ2-7	many	TGCGCCAGCAGCCACACAGGGGCCTCCTCCTACGAGCAGTACTTC	CASSHTGASSYEQYF
TRBV4-2	NA	TRBJ1-6	many	TGTGCCAGCAGCCAGAGGGACGCTGGGGAGGCACCCCTCCACTTT	CASSQRDAGEAPLHF
TRBV7-8	NA	TRBJ2-6	many	TGTGCCAGCAGCCTTCGACACGCCGCTGGGGCCAACGTCCTGACTTTC	CASSLRHAAGANVLTF
TRBV2	NA	TRBJ2-2	few	TGTGCCAGCACCGCCGGGGGGCGGGACACCGGGGAGCTGTTTTTT	CASTAGGRDTGELFF
TRBV9	TRBD2	TRBJ2-3	few	TGTGCCAGCAGCGTCCGGACTAGCGGCACAGATACGCAGTATTTT	CASSVRTSGTDTQYF
TRBV4-1	NA	TRBJ2-1	many	TGCGCCAGCAGAGCAGGGACTTCCAGCTCCTACAATGAGCAGTTCTTC	CASRAGTSSSYNEQFF
TRBV10-3	TRBD2	TRBJ2-5	many	TGTGCCATCAGTGCTACTAGCGGAGAGACCCAGTACTTC	CAISATSGETQYF
TRBV6-1	NA	TRBJ1-5	few	TGTGCCAGCGGCCAGACGGGGAATCAGCCCCAGCATTTT	CASGQTGNQPQHF
TRBV12-3/TRBV12-4	TRBD1	TRBJ1-2	many	TGTGCCAGCAGTTTACAAGTAGGGCAGGGGGACGGTGGCTACACCTTC	CASSLQVGQGDGGYTF
TRBV7-2	NA	TRBJ2-4	NA	TGTGCCAGCAGCGTAGCCAAAAACATTCAGTACTTC	CASSVAKNIQYF
TRBV29-1	NA	TRBJ2-1	many	TGCAGCGTTGTCCGGCCACCTGACAATGAGCAGTTCTTC	CSVVRPPDNEQFF
TRBV19	NA	TRBJ1-2	many	TGTGCCAGTAGTCTCCGGGCGGCCGCAAACTATGGCTACACCTTC	CASSLRAAANYGYTF
TRBV11-2	NA	TRBJ2-3	many	TGTGCCAGCAGCTTAGTTCCAGATACGCAGTATTTT	CASSLVPDTQYF
TRBV7-8	NA	TRBJ2-5	many	TGTGCCAGCGATCTTATGCCAGGGAACCAAGAGACCCAGTACTTC	CASDLMPGNQETQYF
TRBV6-5	TRBD2	TRBJ2-5	few	TGTGCCAGCAGTACTAGCGGGAACCTCCAAGAGACCCAGTACTTC	CASSTSGNLQETQYF
TRBV10-1	NA	TRBJ2-3	few	TGCGCCAGCAGTGACCCGGGACAGGGGCCTAGCGGGATAGGAGATACGCAGTATTTT	CASSDPGQGPSGIGDTQYF
TRBV5-1	NA	TRBJ1-1	many	TGCGCCAGCAGCCTTTCCCCAGCGAACACTGAAGCTTTCTTT	CASSLSPANTEAFF
TRBV12-3/TRBV12-4	NA	TRBJ1-5	many	TGTGCCAGCAATGTGTGGGGCGCGGGTCAGCCCCAGCATTTT	CASNVWGAGQPQHF
TRBV6-5	TRBD2	TRBJ2-1	few	TGTGCCAGCAGGCCGACTAGCGGGGGCCCCCATGAGCAGTTCTTC	CASRPTSGGPHEQFF
TRBV7-8	NA	TRBJ2-5	many	TGTGCCAGCAGCTTAGCTCTGGTCCCGCAAGAGACCCAGTACTTC	CASSLALVPQETQYF
TRBV7-2	NA	TRBJ1-6	many	TGTGCCAGCAGCTTGAGCTTCGGTTCACCCCTCCACTTT	CASSLSFGSPLHF
TRBV9	NA	TRBJ1-3	few	TGTGCCAGCAGCGTAGTAGACGGAGGCCGCACTGGAAACACCATATATTTT	CASSVVDGGRTGNTIYF
TRBV7-2	NA	TRBJ2-1	many	TGTGCCAGCAGCTTACGGGGCAGGATAACCTACAATGAGCAGTTCTTC	CASSLRGRITYNEQFF
TRBV7-9	NA	TRBJ2-2	many	TGTGCCAGCAGCTTAGCCAGAGGAAACACCGGGGAGCTGTTTTTT	CASSLARGNTGELFF
TRBV20-1	NA	TRBJ1-1	many	TGCAGTGCTCCAACGCGAGGGGGTAACACTGAAGCTTTCTTT	CSAPTRGGNTEAFF
TRBV11-3	NA	TRBJ2-5	NA	TGTGCCAGCAGCTTAGCAGGGAGGTACCAAGAGACCCAGTACTTC	CASSLAGRYQETQYF
TRBV7-9	NA	TRBJ1-3	NA	TGTGCCAGCAGCCAAGGGATCCTCGGGGACACCATATATTTT	CASSQGILGDTIYF
TRBV30	NA	TRBJ1-4	many	TGTGCCTGGAGTCGCTCCGGCGGAGGTGAAAAACTGTTTTTT	CAWSRSGGGEKLFF
TRBV28	TRBD2	TRBJ2-7	NA	TGTGCCAGCAGTCCCCCCTTGGGAGGGGACGAGCAGTACTTC	CASSPPLGGDEQYF
TRBV14	NA	TRBJ1-1	many	TGTGCCAGCAGCAGAATTATTGGCACTGAAGCTTTCTTT	CASSRIIGTEAFF
TRBV2	TRBD2	TRBJ2-1	many	TGTGCCAGCAGTGAAGGCCGACTAGCGGAGTTAGATGAGCAGTTCTTC	CASSEGRLAELDEQFF
TRBV12-3/TRBV12-4	TRBD1	TRBJ2-2	few	TGTGCCAGCTCTCCGGGACAGGGGAACACCGGGGAGCTGTTTTTT	CASSPGQGNTGELFF
TRBV6-6	NA	TRBJ2-5	NA	TGTGCCAGCAGTTACAACCCCGACCGGCGGGAGACCCAGTACTTC	CASSYNPDRRETQYF
TRBV10-3	NA	TRBJ2-3	NA	TGTGCCATCAGCCAAATAGGCACAGATACGCAGTATTTT	CAISQIGTDTQYF
TRBV5-1	NA	TRBJ2-7	NA	TGCGCCAGCAGCTTGGGGACGCCGCAGTACTACGAGCAGTACTTC	CASSLGTPQYYEQYF
TRBV5-6	NA	TRBJ2-7	NA	TGTGCCAGCAGCTTGGGAGGGGACATCTACGAGCAGTACTTC	CASSLGGDIYEQYF
TRBV20-1	TRBD2	TRBJ2-3	many	TGCAGTGCTCCGGGGACTAGCGGGCTCCTCGTTACGCAGTATTTT	CSAPGTSGLLVTQYF